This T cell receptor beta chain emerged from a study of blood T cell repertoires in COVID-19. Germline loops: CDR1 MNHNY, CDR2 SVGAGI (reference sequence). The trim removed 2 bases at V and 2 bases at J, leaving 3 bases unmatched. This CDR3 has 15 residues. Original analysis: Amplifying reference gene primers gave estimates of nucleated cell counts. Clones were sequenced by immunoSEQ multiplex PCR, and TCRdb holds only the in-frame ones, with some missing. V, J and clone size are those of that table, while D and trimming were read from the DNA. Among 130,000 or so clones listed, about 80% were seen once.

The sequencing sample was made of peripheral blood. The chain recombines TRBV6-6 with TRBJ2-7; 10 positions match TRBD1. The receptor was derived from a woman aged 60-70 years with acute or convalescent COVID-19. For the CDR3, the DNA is TGTGCCAGCAGTTACGGTGGGACAGGGGCCTACGAGCAGTACTTC. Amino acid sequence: CASSYGGTGAYEQYF.